This is a list of T cell receptor beta chains from one sample in a study of blood T cell repertoires in COVID-19. This table comes from immunoSEQ multiplex PCR, and its TCRdb copy is limited to in-frame clones, with some not included. The sample shows about 250,000 clones, approximately 89% of them seen only once. The sample taken for sequencing was peripheral blood. The receptors come from a woman in her twenties or thirties with COVID-19, enrolled during active disease. Each CDR3 is given with its conserved first and last residue. The order of the fields is clone size, J gene, D gene, V gene, CDR3 protein, CDR3 DNA. D genes are given only for firm matches. The listing skips clone size in some rows; elsewhere it reads once, few, many or a size class.

abundance: once; j_gene: TRBJ2-2; d_gene: TRBD2; v_gene: TRBV7-9; CDR3aa: CASSLRSKGGTGELFF; CDR3nt: TGTGCCAGCAGCTTACGCTCTAAGGGAGGGACCGGGGAGCTGTTTTTT
abundance: few; j_gene: TRBJ2-4; d_gene: NA; v_gene: TRBV30; CDR3aa: CAWSVQGGNIQYF; CDR3nt: TGTGCCTGGAGTGTACAGGGCGGGAACATTCAGTACTTC
abundance: NA; j_gene: TRBJ2-6; d_gene: NA; v_gene: TRBV4-3; CDR3aa: CASSQDRPRSSGANVLTF; CDR3nt: TGCGCCAGCAGCCAAGATCGACCAAGGAGCTCTGGGGCCAACGTCCTGACTTTC
abundance: NA; j_gene: TRBJ2-7; d_gene: NA; v_gene: TRBV5-1; CDR3aa: CASSGRTGALLSYEQYF; CDR3nt: TGCGCCAGCAGCGGACGAACAGGAGCACTACTATCCTACGAGCAGTACTTC
abundance: once; j_gene: TRBJ2-5; d_gene: NA; v_gene: TRBV7-8; CDR3aa: CASTPGQETQYF; CDR3nt: TGTGCCAGCACCCCGGGCCAAGAGACCCAGTACTTC
abundance: NA; j_gene: TRBJ1-6; d_gene: TRBD1; v_gene: TRBV4-3; CDR3aa: CASSPRTGSGSPLHF; CDR3nt: TGCGCCAGCAGCCCAAGGACAGGTAGTGGTTCACCCCTCCACTTT
abundance: NA; j_gene: TRBJ2-3; d_gene: TRBD2; v_gene: TRBV3-1/TRBV3-2; CDR3aa: CASSQDLTGGPGDTQYF; CDR3nt: TGTGCCAGCAGCCAAGATCTGACGGGAGGGCCCGGAGATACGCAGTATTTT
abundance: NA; j_gene: TRBJ1-2; d_gene: NA; v_gene: TRBV12-3/TRBV12-4; CDR3aa: CASSFGANYGYTF; CDR3nt: TGTGCCAGCAGTTTTGGGGCCAACTATGGCTACACCTTC
abundance: few; j_gene: TRBJ2-7; d_gene: NA; v_gene: TRBV10-1; CDR3aa: CASSNNYEQYF; CDR3nt: TGCGCCAGCAGTAACAACTACGAGCAGTACTTC
abundance: NA; j_gene: TRBJ2-3; d_gene: TRBD2; v_gene: TRBV29-1; CDR3aa: CSVERVREITDTQYF; CDR3nt: TGCAGCGTTGAGAGGGTGCGGGAGATCACAGATACGCAGTATTTT
abundance: NA; j_gene: TRBJ2-3; d_gene: TRBD2; v_gene: TRBV14; CDR3aa: CASSQGAGLAGGRRTDTQYF; CDR3nt: TGTGCCAGCAGCCAGGGGGCCGGACTAGCGGGAGGGCGTCGTACAGATACGCAGTATTTT
abundance: NA; j_gene: TRBJ2-7; d_gene: TRBD1; v_gene: TRBV7-8; CDR3aa: CASSSPGTGIAYEQYF; CDR3nt: TGTGCCAGCAGCTCCCCGGGGACAGGAATTGCCTACGAGCAGTACTTC
abundance: NA; j_gene: TRBJ1-4; d_gene: NA; v_gene: TRBV5-1; CDR3aa: CARGGEKLFF; CDR3nt: TGCGCCAGGGGGGGTGAAAAACTGTTTTTT
abundance: NA; j_gene: TRBJ2-2; d_gene: NA; v_gene: TRBV7-9; CDR3aa: CASSATGTQNTGELFF; CDR3nt: TGTGCCAGCAGCGCAACCGGGACACAGAACACCGGGGAGCTGTTTTTT
abundance: NA; j_gene: TRBJ2-5; d_gene: NA; v_gene: TRBV10-1; CDR3aa: CASSDPGQETQYF; CDR3nt: TGCGCCAGCAGTGACCCCGGCCAAGAGACCCAGTACTTC
abundance: NA; j_gene: TRBJ2-3; d_gene: NA; v_gene: TRBV6-5; CDR3aa: CASSYGGDSTDTQYF; CDR3nt: TGTGCCAGCAGTTACGGTGGAGACTCTACAGATACGCAGTATTTT
abundance: NA; j_gene: TRBJ2-1; d_gene: NA; v_gene: TRBV4-3; CDR3aa: CASSQVEPGNEQFF; CDR3nt: TGCGCCAGCAGCCAAGTTGAGCCAGGAAATGAGCAGTTCTTC
abundance: NA; j_gene: TRBJ1-5; d_gene: NA; v_gene: TRBV3-1/TRBV3-2; CDR3aa: CASSQGGGNQPQHF; CDR3nt: TGTGCCAGCAGCCAAGGGGGCGGCAATCAGCCCCAGCATTTT
abundance: NA; j_gene: TRBJ1-4; d_gene: TRBD1; v_gene: TRBV5-1; CDR3aa: CASSQARGNEKLFF; CDR3nt: TGCGCCAGCAGCCAGGCCAGGGGGAATGAAAAACTGTTTTTT
abundance: NA; j_gene: TRBJ2-3; d_gene: NA; v_gene: TRBV2; CDR3aa: CASRAGTDTQYF; CDR3nt: TGTGCCAGCAGGGCGGGAACAGATACGCAGTATTTT
abundance: NA; j_gene: TRBJ2-7; d_gene: TRBD1; v_gene: TRBV11-2; CDR3aa: CASSFQRVTGPREQYF; CDR3nt: TGTGCCAGCAGCTTCCAACGGGTGACAGGGCCTCGCGAGCAGTACTTC
abundance: NA; j_gene: TRBJ2-3; d_gene: NA; v_gene: TRBV18; CDR3aa: CASSRSLSGGSDTDTQYF; CDR3nt: TGTGCCAGCTCACGAAGCCTTAGCGGAGGGTCCGACACAGATACGCAGTATTTT
abundance: few; j_gene: TRBJ1-2; d_gene: TRBD1; v_gene: TRBV5-4; CDR3aa: CASSRDRDYGYTF; CDR3nt: TGTGCCAGCAGTCGTGACAGGGACTATGGCTACACCTTC
abundance: once; j_gene: TRBJ1-2; d_gene: NA; v_gene: TRBV7-2; CDR3aa: CASSLGHPNYGYTF; CDR3nt: TGTGCCAGCAGCTTGGGACACCCTAACTATGGCTACACCTTC
abundance: NA; j_gene: TRBJ2-1; d_gene: NA; v_gene: TRBV11-3; CDR3aa: CASSFPSNEQFF; CDR3nt: TGTGCCAGCAGCTTCCCCAGCAATGAGCAGTTCTTC
abundance: NA; j_gene: TRBJ1-2; d_gene: NA; v_gene: TRBV27; CDR3aa: CASSLSTSNYGYTF; CDR3nt: TGTGCCAGCAGTTTATCCACTTCTAACTATGGCTACACCTTC
abundance: NA; j_gene: TRBJ1-1; d_gene: NA; v_gene: TRBV13; CDR3aa: CASGQRQQNTEAFF; CDR3nt: TGTGCCAGCGGACAAAGACAGCAGAACACTGAAGCTTTCTTT
abundance: NA; j_gene: TRBJ1-4; d_gene: TRBD1; v_gene: TRBV6-6; CDR3aa: CASNDQGVGEKLFF; CDR3nt: TGTGCCAGCAATGATCAGGGGGTGGGTGAAAAACTGTTTTTT
abundance: few; j_gene: TRBJ2-1; d_gene: TRBD2; v_gene: TRBV6-2/TRBV6-3; CDR3aa: CASSYSGKSNEQFF; CDR3nt: TGTGCCAGCAGTTATAGCGGGAAGTCCAATGAGCAGTTCTTC
abundance: NA; j_gene: TRBJ1-1; d_gene: TRBD1; v_gene: TRBV12-3/TRBV12-4; CDR3aa: CASRQGQGEAFF; CDR3nt: TGTGCCAGCAGACAGGGACAGGGAGAAGCTTTCTTT
abundance: NA; j_gene: TRBJ2-1; d_gene: TRBD2; v_gene: TRBV29-1; CDR3aa: CSGTSFRTSGRAGNNEQFF; CDR3nt: TGCAGCGGCACCTCTTTCCGGACTAGCGGGAGGGCCGGGAACAATGAGCAGTTCTTC
abundance: NA; j_gene: TRBJ1-1; d_gene: TRBD1; v_gene: TRBV6-5; CDR3aa: CASNRPGQGVAEAFF; CDR3nt: TGTGCCAGCAATCGACCCGGACAGGGTGTTGCTGAAGCTTTCTTT
abundance: NA; j_gene: TRBJ2-2; d_gene: TRBD2; v_gene: TRBV7-8; CDR3aa: CASSGLAGGNTGELFF; CDR3nt: TGTGCCAGCAGCGGACTAGCGGGGGGTAACACCGGGGAGCTGTTTTTT
abundance: NA; j_gene: TRBJ1-2; d_gene: TRBD1; v_gene: TRBV27; CDR3aa: CASSLSGTGSLGYGYTF; CDR3nt: TGTGCCAGCAGTCTATCCGGGACAGGGAGTTTAGGCTATGGCTACACCTTC
abundance: NA; j_gene: TRBJ2-2; d_gene: NA; v_gene: TRBV7-2; CDR3aa: CASSLSPLSGVANTGELFF; CDR3nt: TGTGCCAGCAGCTTATCCCCCCTCTCGGGGGTCGCGAACACCGGGGAGCTGTTTTTT
abundance: NA; j_gene: TRBJ1-2; d_gene: TRBD1; v_gene: TRBV4-3; CDR3aa: CASSQNRGNYGYTF; CDR3nt: TGCGCCAGCAGCCAGAACAGGGGAAACTATGGCTACACCTTC
abundance: NA; j_gene: TRBJ1-2; d_gene: NA; v_gene: TRBV7-2; CDR3aa: CASSTTRTAGYGYTF; CDR3nt: TGTGCCAGCAGCACGACCAGGACAGCAGGATATGGCTACACCTTC
abundance: NA; j_gene: TRBJ2-1; d_gene: TRBD2; v_gene: TRBV11-3; CDR3aa: CASSLGLADPNEQFF; CDR3nt: TGTGCCAGCAGCTTAGGGCTAGCGGATCCAAATGAGCAGTTCTTC
abundance: NA; j_gene: TRBJ2-1; d_gene: TRBD2; v_gene: TRBV5-1; CDR3aa: CASSPHGGGTNEQFF; CDR3nt: TGCGCCAGCAGCCCCCACGGGGGGGGCACGAATGAGCAGTTCTTC
abundance: NA; j_gene: TRBJ1-1; d_gene: NA; v_gene: TRBV5-1; CDR3aa: CASSSGSGTEAFF; CDR3nt: TGCGCCAGCAGTTCCGGGTCCGGAACTGAAGCTTTCTTT
abundance: NA; j_gene: TRBJ2-5; d_gene: NA; v_gene: TRBV11-3; CDR3aa: CASSSGFGETQYF; CDR3nt: TGTGCCAGCAGCTCAGGATTTGGAGAGACCCAGTACTTC
abundance: NA; j_gene: TRBJ1-5; d_gene: NA; v_gene: TRBV6-6; CDR3aa: CASSYLEGTQPQHF; CDR3nt: TGTGCCAGCAGTTACCTCGAAGGGACACAGCCCCAGCATTTT
abundance: NA; j_gene: TRBJ2-4; d_gene: TRBD1; v_gene: TRBV3-1/TRBV3-2; CDR3aa: CASSPPTGGRNIQYF; CDR3nt: TGTGCCAGCAGCCCCCCGACAGGGGGCAGAAACATTCAGTACTTC
abundance: NA; j_gene: TRBJ2-2; d_gene: TRBD1; v_gene: TRBV29-1; CDR3aa: CSVEDHGTGGTGELFF; CDR3nt: TGCAGCGTTGAAGATCACGGGACAGGGGGCACCGGGGAGCTGTTTTTT
abundance: NA; j_gene: TRBJ1-2; d_gene: TRBD1; v_gene: TRBV11-2; CDR3aa: CASSHTLGQGMVGYTF; CDR3nt: TGTGCCAGCAGTCATACGTTGGGACAGGGAATGGTTGGCTACACCTTC
abundance: NA; j_gene: TRBJ2-5; d_gene: TRBD1; v_gene: TRBV6-5; CDR3aa: CASRDRGETQYF; CDR3nt: TGTGCCAGCCGGGACAGGGGGGAGACCCAGTACTTC
abundance: few; j_gene: TRBJ1-2; d_gene: NA; v_gene: TRBV6-2/TRBV6-3; CDR3aa: CASSYSGRGVYGYTF; CDR3nt: TGTGCCAGCAGTTACTCAGGCAGGGGAGTCTATGGCTACACCTTC
abundance: NA; j_gene: TRBJ1-2; d_gene: NA; v_gene: TRBV7-2; CDR3aa: CASSLGGGQGRGYTF; CDR3nt: TGTGCCAGCAGCTTAGGGGGCGGACAAGGTCGGGGCTACACCTTC
abundance: once; j_gene: TRBJ2-3; d_gene: NA; v_gene: TRBV20-1; CDR3aa: CSANRRDTQYF; CDR3nt: TGCAGTGCCAACCGGAGGGATACGCAGTATTTT
abundance: NA; j_gene: TRBJ2-4; d_gene: TRBD2; v_gene: TRBV29-1; CDR3aa: CSLHRGDIQYF; CDR3nt: TGCAGCCTCCACCGGGGGGACATTCAGTACTTC
abundance: NA; j_gene: TRBJ2-3; d_gene: NA; v_gene: TRBV4-3; CDR3aa: CASSQDQRGTDTQYF; CDR3nt: TGCGCCAGCAGCCAAGATCAGCGGGGCACAGATACGCAGTATTTT
abundance: NA; j_gene: TRBJ2-5; d_gene: TRBD2; v_gene: TRBV3-1/TRBV3-2; CDR3aa: CASSQDPPRWTSPEETQYF; CDR3nt: TGTGCCAGCAGCCAAGACCCCCCCCGGTGGACTAGCCCAGAAGAGACCCAGTACTTC
abundance: NA; j_gene: TRBJ2-5; d_gene: NA; v_gene: TRBV9; CDR3aa: CASSVGAGGKAETQYF; CDR3nt: TGTGCCAGCAGCGTAGGAGCTGGGGGCAAGGCAGAGACCCAGTACTTC
abundance: NA; j_gene: TRBJ1-2; d_gene: TRBD1; v_gene: TRBV2; CDR3aa: CGQGANYGYTF; CDR3nt: TGTGGACAGGGGGCTAACTATGGCTACACCTTC
abundance: NA; j_gene: TRBJ2-1; d_gene: TRBD2; v_gene: TRBV3-1/TRBV3-2; CDR3aa: CASSQDGLAGGPGYNEQFF; CDR3nt: TGTGCCAGCAGCCAAGATGGGCTAGCGGGGGGGCCTGGCTACAATGAGCAGTTCTTC
abundance: NA; j_gene: TRBJ2-5; d_gene: NA; v_gene: TRBV24-1; CDR3aa: CATSDMGGTQYF; CDR3nt: TGTGCCACCAGTGATATGGGGGGTACCCAGTACTTC
abundance: once; j_gene: TRBJ2-1; d_gene: NA; v_gene: TRBV4-3; CDR3aa: CASSQDLAIIYNEQFF; CDR3nt: TGCGCCAGCAGCCAAGATTTAGCGATTATCTACAATGAGCAGTTCTTC
abundance: NA; j_gene: TRBJ2-1; d_gene: NA; v_gene: TRBV11-2; CDR3aa: CASSLGGDPSYNEQFF; CDR3nt: TGTGCCAGCAGCTTGGGCGGGGACCCCTCCTACAATGAGCAGTTCTTC